This T cell receptor (beta chain) was sequenced in a study of cytomegalovirus exposure and HLA in healthy donors. Only in-frame clones appear in the TCRdb table, and some are missing; sequencing was by immunoSEQ multiplex PCR. This table has about 140,000 clones, around four fifths appearing once. The sequenced sample was PBMCs. The sequence was obtained from a young man in good health and CMV-seropositive.

For the CDR3, the DNA is TGTGCCAGCAGCGTAGAAGGACTAGCGGGGGGCTCCTACGAGCAGTACTTC. As protein: CASSVEGLAGGSYEQYF. The gene calls are TRBV9 and TRBJ2-7, with TRBD2 matching 14 bases. V shed 0 bases and J 0 bases; nucleotides not matched to a gene: 2. The CDR3 contains 17 residues. CDR1 SGDLS and CDR2 YYNGEE come from the germline V gene.